Listed here is a single T cell receptor beta chain. This sample was included in a study of preoperative IRX-2 immunotherapy in early breast cancer. Germline V lookup: CDR1 SGDLS, CDR2 YYNGEE. The V and J ends lost 2 bases and 4 bases, in that order; junction bases with no gene match: 2. The CDR3 consists of 14 residues. Libraries were prepared by immunoSEQ multiplex PCR; TCRdb keeps only in-frame clonotypes and omits some of them. The sample shows about 43,000 clones, less than 95% of them seen only once. Treatment specified: preoperative locoregional IRX-2 cytokine immunotherapy. The TCR comes from a human donor with breast cancer. The specimen was tumor tissue, collected after IRX-2 immunotherapy. This chain connects TRBV9 to TRBJ2-5, with 10 bases identical to TRBD1. The CDR3 DNA is TGTGCCAGCAGCGTGACAGGGGGCCGAGAGACCCAGTACTTC. Encoded protein: CASSVTGGRETQYF.